This is a list of T cell receptor beta chains from one sample in a study of lymphopenia after photon versus proton radiotherapy. Clones were sequenced by immunoSEQ multiplex PCR, and TCRdb holds only the in-frame ones, with some missing. The sample lists about 26,000 clones, 75% to 90% occurring once. The specimen was peripheral blood, collected from a patient treated with photon-based radiotherapy. These receptors came from a man aged 25 to 45 with gastric cancer. Each CDR3 is given with its conserved first and last residue. D genes are given only for firm matches. Clone size is given for some rows only: seen once, a few or many times, or a class if the clone is expanded.

d_call: .
clone_size: once
j_call: TRBJ2-7
v_call: TRBV11-2
cdr3_aa: CASSLVADASYEQYF
cdr3_nt: TGTGCCAGCAGCTTAGTCGCGGACGCCTCCTACGAGCAGTACTTC

d_call: .
clone_size: once
j_call: TRBJ1-5
v_call: TRBV29-1
cdr3_aa: CSVNWGENQPQHF
cdr3_nt: TGCAGCGTGAACTGGGGAGAAAATCAGCCCCAGCATTTT

d_call: .
clone_size: .
j_call: TRBJ2-7
v_call: TRBV21-1
cdr3_aa: CASSKEPEGEQYF
cdr3_nt: TGTGCCAGCAGCAAAGAACCCGAGGGGGAGCAGTACTTC

d_call: .
clone_size: .
j_call: TRBJ1-2
v_call: TRBV7-3
cdr3_aa: CASSPQQASGYTF
cdr3_nt: TGTGCCAGCAGCCCCCAACAGGCCTCTGGCTACACCTTC

d_call: .
clone_size: .
j_call: TRBJ2-4
v_call: TRBV28
cdr3_aa: CASSPADKNIQYF
cdr3_nt: TGTGCCAGCAGTCCCGCGGACAAAAACATTCAGTACTTC

d_call: .
clone_size: .
j_call: TRBJ2-2
v_call: TRBV19
cdr3_aa: CASTSPNTGELFF
cdr3_nt: TGTGCCAGTACCTCCCCGAACACCGGGGAGCTGTTTTTT

d_call: TRBD1
clone_size: .
j_call: TRBJ2-2
v_call: TRBV4-2
cdr3_aa: CASSQDRTGKTSGELFF
cdr3_nt: TGTGCCAGCAGCCAAGATAGGACAGGGAAAACCTCCGGGGAGCTGTTTTTT

d_call: .
clone_size: .
j_call: TRBJ1-3
v_call: TRBV19
cdr3_aa: CASSSSASGNTIYF
cdr3_nt: TGTGCCAGTAGTTCCTCGGCCTCTGGAAACACCATATATTTT

d_call: .
clone_size: .
j_call: TRBJ1-5
v_call: TRBV9
cdr3_aa: CASSVDGEQPQHF
cdr3_nt: TGTGCCAGCAGCGTAGACGGTGAACAGCCCCAGCATTTT

d_call: .
clone_size: .
j_call: TRBJ2-1
v_call: TRBV4-2
cdr3_aa: CASSQDSPLASDEQFF
cdr3_nt: TGTGCCAGCAGCCAAGATTCCCCCCTAGCGTCTGATGAGCAGTTCTTC

d_call: .
clone_size: .
j_call: TRBJ2-5
v_call: TRBV28
cdr3_aa: CASSRGAQETQYF
cdr3_nt: TGTGCCAGCAGTCGTGGCGCACAAGAGACCCAGTACTTC